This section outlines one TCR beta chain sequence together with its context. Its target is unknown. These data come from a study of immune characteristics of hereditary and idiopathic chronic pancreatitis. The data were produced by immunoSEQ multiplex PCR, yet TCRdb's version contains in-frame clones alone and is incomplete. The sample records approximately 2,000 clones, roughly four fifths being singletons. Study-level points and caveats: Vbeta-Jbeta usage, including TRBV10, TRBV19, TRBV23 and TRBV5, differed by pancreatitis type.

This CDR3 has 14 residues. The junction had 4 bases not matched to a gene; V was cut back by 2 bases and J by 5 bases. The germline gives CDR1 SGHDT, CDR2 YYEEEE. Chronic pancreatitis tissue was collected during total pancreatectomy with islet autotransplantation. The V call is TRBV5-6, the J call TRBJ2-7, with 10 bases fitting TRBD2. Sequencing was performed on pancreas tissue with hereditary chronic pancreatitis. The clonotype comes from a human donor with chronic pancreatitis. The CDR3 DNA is TGTGCCAGCAGCTTCCTAGCGGGGGAGAACGAGCAGTACTTC. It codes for CASSFLAGENEQYF.